The next 24 T cell receptor beta chains were all read from a single sample in a study of CD8+ T cells in alopecia areata. Isolated RNA was reverse transcribed into cDNA used as the sequencing template. Only in-frame clones appear in the TCRdb table, and some are missing; sequencing was by immunoSEQ multiplex PCR. The sample gives roughly 210,000 clones, around 43% of which show up once; 2% to 3% is in the top ten. Noted treatment: oral pan-JAK inhibitor, 5-10 mg twice daily. The source material was CD4+ T cells sorted from blood, sampled at approximately week 36, from a patient treated with tofacitinib. The source of these receptors is a human donor with alopecia areata.

This clone was observed a handful of times. The chain carries TRBV19 and TRBJ1-1, with D hard to call. The length of the CDR3 is 16 residues. Trimming cost V 4 bases and J 5 bases, with 20 bases left between them. Germline CDR1 is LNHDA and CDR2 is SQIVND (reference sequence). CDR3 nucleotides: TGTGCCAGTAGTACTCGGGCCCATTATGAGGAGACTGAAGCTTTCTTT. It encodes CASSTRAHYEETEAFF.

This sequence joins TRBV29-1 and TRBJ2-5, with no clear D. There are 11 residues in the CDR3. The germline V gene encodes CDR1 SQVTM and CDR2 ANQGSEA. With 4 bases removed from V and 5 bases from J, the gap between germline ends came to 8 bases. DNA of the CDR3: TGCAGCGTTGTATCTGAGGAGACCCAGTACTTC. Protein: CSVVSEETQYF.

The genes are TRBV29-1 and TRBJ1-2; TRBD1 might be the D (6 bases). Germline-derived CDR1 and CDR2 are SQVTM and ANQGSEA. The CDR3 spans 13 residues. The ends were cut back, 6 bases at V and 5 bases at J, with 16 bases in the middle. The CDR3 sequence: CSVSRDIAYGYTF. The CDR3 nucleotides read TGCAGCGTGTCCCGGGACATAGCTTATGGCTACACCTTC.

This clone appeared a few times. The genes are TRBV29-1 and TRBJ2-7, with 9 bases that match TRBD1. This CDR3 is 12 amino acids long. The V and J ends lost 7 bases and 6 bases, in that order; junction bases with no gene match: 7. Germline CDR1 reads SQVTM; CDR2 reads ANQGSEA. The chain's CDR3 is CSAGTGQAEQYF. CDR3 coding DNA: TGCAGCGCCGGGACAGGGCAGGCCGAGCAGTACTTC.

This chain links TRBV7-8 with TRBJ2-5, with a weak D call TRBD2 (5 bases). V lost 5 bases to trimming and J lost 7 bases, with 8 bases between them. This CDR3 is built from 11 residues. Germline V CDR1 and CDR2: SGHVS, FQNEAQ. The CDR3, as DNA: TGTGCCAGCAGCCCCGGAGGGACCCAGTACTTC. As protein: CASSPGGTQYF.

This clone was recorded a few times. The chain carries TRBV14 and TRBJ2-6; D ambiguous. Germline CDR1 is SGHDN and CDR2 is FVKESK. V lost 3 bases and J lost 5, with 11 bases in between. The CDR3 sequence is 15 residues long. This chain's CDR3 is CASSQTLSRANVLTF. For the CDR3, the DNA is TGTGCCAGCAGCCAGACCCTTAGCAGGGCCAACGTCCTGACTTTC.

The V and J genes are TRBV4-1 and TRBJ2-3; 7 nucleotides match TRBD2. The CDR3 length is 16 residues. The germline gives CDR1 MGHRA, CDR2 YSYEKL. V dropped 1 base and J dropped 4; count of bases not matched to a gene: 8. The CDR3, as DNA: TGCGCCAGCAGCCAAGTTCTTCGCGGGAGCCCAGATACGCAGTATTTT. It is translated as CASSQVLRGSPDTQYF.

V is TRBV27 and J is TRBJ2-7, with D tentatively TRBD1 (6 bases). This CDR3 has 12 residues. Looked up from germline, CDR1 is MNHEY and CDR2 is SMNVEV (reference sequence). Trimming took 5 bases from V and 4 from J, leaving 9 bases between them. CDR3 sequence reads: CASSPTGYEQYF. CDR3 nucleotide sequence: TGTGCCAGCAGTCCGACAGGATACGAGCAGTACTTC.

This clone turned up a few times. The chain joins TRBV27 to TRBJ2-1; D call uncertain. The CDR3 is 13 amino acids. Trimming removed 2 bases from V and 5 bases from J, with 7 bases in between. The germline V gene has CDR1 MNHEY and CDR2 SMNVEV (reference sequence). The CDR3 loop is CASSLGWDNEQFF. The CDR3 DNA follows: TGTGCCAGCAGTTTAGGGTGGGACAATGAGCAGTTCTTC.

V and J are TRBV5-1 and TRBJ2-1; tentatively, D is TRBD2 (6 bases). Trimming stripped 0 bases from V and 3 bases from J, with 10 bases between. This CDR3 is 15 amino acids long. CDR1 SGHRS and CDR2 YFSETQ come from the germline V gene. As DNA, the CDR3 is TGCGCCAGCAGCTTGGAGGCGGGAAACTACAATGAGCAGTTCTTC. Protein sequence: CASSLEAGNYNEQFF.

This clone turned up a few times. DNA of the CDR3: TGTGCCAGCAGTTCCAGAACCGGGACAAACTATCGCGGCTACACCTTC. Its protein is CASSSRTGTNYRGYTF. This chain connects TRBV7-9 to TRBJ1-2; possible D gene TRBD1, 6 bases. This CDR3 region has 16 residues. Germline assignment: CDR1 SEHNR and CDR2 FQNEAQ (reference sequence). Trimming removed 6 bases at V and 8 bases at J, with 25 bases between.

CDR3 nucleotides: TGTGCCAGCAGTGAAGCGGGTCCACTCAAAGCTTTCTTT. It translates to CASSEAGPLKAFF. The V and J genes are TRBV6-1 and TRBJ1-1; D remains unclear. CDR1 and CDR2 from the germline V gene are MNHNS and SASEGT. This CDR3 contains 13 residues. V dropped 0 bases and J dropped 9 bases, with 11 bases sitting between them.

The chain joins TRBV4-3 to TRBJ2-7; 16 bases map to TRBD2. J lost 7 bases, V lost 3 bases, and 15 bases had no gene match. The CDR3 is 19 residues long. CDR1 is LGHNA, CDR2 YSLEER, per germline. CDR3 region: CASSQPGLAGGPPREEQYF. The CDR3 DNA sequence: TGCGCCAGCAGCCAGCCGGGACTAGCGGGAGGGCCTCCCCGGGAAGAGCAGTACTTC.

This clone showed up just a few times. This chain links TRBV6-5 with TRBJ2-5; D is perhaps TRBD2 (6 bases). V was pared by 2 bases and J by 4 bases, with 14 bases between. The germline gives CDR1 MNHEY, CDR2 SVGAGI. There are 15 residues in the CDR3. CDR3 DNA: TGTGCCAGCAGTTACCGATGGAGGGCCGGAGAGACCCAGTACTTC. This sequence encodes CASSYRWRAGETQYF.

The chain recombines TRBV7-3 with TRBJ2-2, with TRBD1 matching over 8 bases. Trimming took 5 bases from V and 2 from J; bases not matched to a gene: 16. CDR3 size: 19 residues. Germline V gene sequence: CDR1 SGHTA, CDR2 FQGTGA. CDR3 region: CASSPLRQPGGLNTGELFF. The CDR3 nucleotides are TGTGCCAGCAGCCCACTGCGGCAGCCAGGGGGCCTTAACACCGGGGAGCTGTTTTTT.

This clone has only one observation. The chain employs TRBV7-3 and TRBJ2-1; D might be TRBD2 (6 bases). The germline CDR1 and CDR2 sequences are SGHTA and FQGTGA. The CDR3 loop spans 16 amino acids. V shed 5 bases and J shed 5 bases, with 19 bases lying between them. The CDR3 region is CASSQTGTGIDNEQFF. The DNA for the CDR3 is TGTGCCAGCAGCCAGACCGGGACTGGAATCGACAATGAGCAGTTCTTC.

This chain links TRBV5-1 with TRBJ2-3; 14 nucleotides agree with TRBD2. Germline-derived CDR1 and CDR2 are SGHRS and YFSETQ. The CDR3 is made up of 20 amino acids. Trimming at V came to 3 bases and at J to 4 bases, leaving 16 bases not matched to a gene. The CDR3 loop reads CASSSLSPGTSGSPADTQYF. DNA for the CDR3: TGCGCCAGCAGCTCGCTATCCCCCGGGACTAGCGGGAGCCCGGCAGATACGCAGTATTTT.

The chain recombines TRBV28 with TRBJ2-5; TRBD2 is a possible D gene (6 bases). Germline CDR1 reads MDHEN; CDR2 reads SYDVKM. The CDR3 runs to 13 residues. The V end was cut by 4 bases, the J end by 5 bases, with 11 bases between. In DNA form, the CDR3 reads TGTGCCAGCAGTTGGACGGGAGCCGAGACCCAGTACTTC. This encodes CASSWTGAETQYF.

J is TRBJ2-3 and V is TRBV5-1; 7 nucleotides agree with TRBD2. CDR3 length: 14 amino acids. V shed 5 bases, J shed 1 base, and the junction held 4 bases outside the gene matches. CDR1 and CDR2 (germline): SGHRS, YFSETQ. The chain's CDR3 is CASRTGGGTDTQYF. DNA for the CDR3: TGCGCCAGCAGGACGGGAGGAGGCACAGATACGCAGTATTTT.

The chain couples TRBV28 to TRBJ1-5, with D possibly TRBD1 on 6 matching bases. Germline-derived CDR1 and CDR2 are MDHEN and SYDVKM. With 4 bases removed from V and 6 bases from J, the gap between germline ends came to 13 bases. This CDR3 has 14 residues. CDR3 in amino acids: CASSSGGAGQPQHF. The CDR3 DNA follows: TGTGCCAGCAGTTCGGGGGGGGCGGGTCAGCCCCAGCATTTT.

This clone was counted only a few times. This sequence joins TRBV14 and TRBJ2-2; TRBD2 matches at 10 bases. This CDR3 comprises 14 residues. With V trimmed by 6 bases and J by 5 bases, 3 bases remained unmatched. Germline CDR1 SGHDN, CDR2 FVKESK. The CDR3, as DNA: TGTGCCAGCAGGGGACTAGCGTCGACCGGGGAGCTGTTTTTT. As protein: CASRGLASTGELFF.

The V and J genes are TRBV15 and TRBJ2-7, with TRBD1 matching 8 bases. The CDR3 loop spans 15 amino acids. V was pared by 0 bases and J by 1 base, with 2 bases of the junction left unmatched. Germline CDR1 LNHNV, CDR2 YYDKDF (reference sequence). CDR3: CATSRERDRSYEQYF. CDR3 bases: TGTGCCACCAGCAGAGAGCGGGACAGGTCCTACGAGCAGTACTTC.

The sample holds a few counts of this clone. This rearrangement joins TRBV6-5 to TRBJ2-7; either TRBD1 or TRBD2 may supply D (7 bases each). V was clipped by 10 bases and J by 7 bases, with 20 bases between them. Germline CDR1 reads MNHEY; CDR2 reads SVGAGI. The CDR3 has 13 amino acids. The CDR3 is CANPGGGPWEQYF. As DNA, the CDR3 is TGTGCCAACCCAGGGGGAGGGCCGTGGGAGCAGTACTTC.

In its sample, this clone was seen a few times. The chain carries TRBV7-8 and TRBJ2-4, with TRBD1 matching over 8 bases. V lost 5 bases to trimming and J lost 3 bases; unmatched junction nucleotides: 15. The CDR3 covers 18 residues. Germline loops: CDR1 SGHVS, CDR2 FQNEAQ. The CDR3 bases are TGTGCCAGCAGCCCGAAGAGGCCACAGGGGGTCGTCAAAAACATTCAGTACTTC. Protein: CASSPKRPQGVVKNIQYF.